The rows below give T cell receptor beta chains drawn from one sample of a study of T cells expressing NK-cell markers. No DNA is given; TCRdb re-called the 5' RACE reads and lists each CDR3 protein once. The sample table includes almost 450,000 distinct CDR3 sequences. Material: blood T cells: a sorted CD56 or NKG2C T cell subset, CD4+ or CD8+ T cells, or bulk PBMC T cells (not recorded which). The receptors were sampled from a woman aged 18 to 75 in good health. CDR3s include the opening cysteine and the closing phenylalanine or tryptophan. Fields, in order: J gene, V gene, CDR3 protein.

J: TRBJ1-1
V: TRBV30
CDR3: CAYQWPMNTEAFF

J: TRBJ1-5
V: TRBV19
CDR3: CASSTPMDRGRQPQHF

J: TRBJ2-1
V: TRBV7-8
CDR3: CASSPTVAGAEHNEQFF

J: TRBJ1-4
V: TRBV28
CDR3: CASSSLSSTNEKLFF

J: TRBJ2-3
V: TRBV6-1
CDR3: CASSPLPRTDTQYF

J: TRBJ2-2
V: TRBV6-1
CDR3: CASSPHSGNTGELFF

J: TRBJ1-1
V: TRBV12-3/TRBV12-4
CDR3: CASSLVPPHTEAFF

J: TRBJ2-4
V: TRBV15
CDR3: CATSRDTAKNIQYF

J: TRBJ1-1
V: TRBV2
CDR3: CATRGAGWRVEAFF

J: TRBJ1-2
V: TRBV29-1
CDR3: CSVDPPYGNENYGYTF

J: TRBJ2-1
V: TRBV7-9
CDR3: CASSLAAASGNYNEQFF

J: TRBJ2-3
V: TRBV20-1
CDR3: CSASSPDVGLFTDTQYF

J: TRBJ2-1
V: TRBV19
CDR3: CASSSGNHNNEQFF

J: TRBJ2-4
V: TRBV7-2
CDR3: CASSPMMGKNIQYF

J: TRBJ1-6
V: TRBV5-1
CDR3: CASSLEGLENSPLHF

J: TRBJ2-2
V: TRBV20-1
CDR3: CSARTSGSTGELFF

J: TRBJ1-2
V: TRBV20-1
CDR3: CSARGRAGPANYGYTF

J: TRBJ2-7
V: TRBV23-1
CDR3: CASSQCDPGEYF

J: TRBJ2-1
V: TRBV6-5
CDR3: CASSYSTGTGAYNEQFF

J: TRBJ1-6
V: TRBV10-3
CDR3: CAISEPATHDSPLHF

J: TRBJ2-5
V: TRBV24-1
CDR3: CATSEPGAKETQYF

J: TRBJ2-1
V: TRBV5-4
CDR3: CASSPILENEQFF

J: TRBJ1-1
V: TRBV12-3/TRBV12-4
CDR3: CASNPPGEGEAFF

J: TRBJ1-5
V: TRBV11-1
CDR3: CASSSWTGVISDQPQHF

J: TRBJ2-3
V: TRBV4-1
CDR3: CASSLPGTTDTQYF

J: TRBJ2-5
V: TRBV28
CDR3: CASSFLDGRQETQYF

J: TRBJ2-1
V: TRBV15
CDR3: CATSREAEWEQFF

J: TRBJ2-3
V: TRBV20-1
CDR3: CSASPLQDPASTDTQYF

J: TRBJ1-1
V: TRBV7-6
CDR3: CASSLADWTGMNTEAFF

J: TRBJ2-1
V: TRBV7-2
CDR3: CASTVAGGYNEQFF

J: TRBJ2-7
V: TRBV5-4
CDR3: CASSSSGSAYEQYF

J: TRBJ2-3
V: TRBV7-2
CDR3: CASRPASDTQYF

J: TRBJ1-1
V: TRBV29-1
CDR3: CSGSTGRMNTDAFF

J: TRBJ1-2
V: TRBV5-1
CDR3: CASSFQTGTFYGYTF

J: TRBJ1-5
V: TRBV7-3
CDR3: CASSLVGGDQPQHF

J: TRBJ1-2
V: TRBV4-3
CDR3: CASSQDRGLRYGYTF

J: TRBJ2-2
V: TRBV19
CDR3: CASSPTGRANTGELFF